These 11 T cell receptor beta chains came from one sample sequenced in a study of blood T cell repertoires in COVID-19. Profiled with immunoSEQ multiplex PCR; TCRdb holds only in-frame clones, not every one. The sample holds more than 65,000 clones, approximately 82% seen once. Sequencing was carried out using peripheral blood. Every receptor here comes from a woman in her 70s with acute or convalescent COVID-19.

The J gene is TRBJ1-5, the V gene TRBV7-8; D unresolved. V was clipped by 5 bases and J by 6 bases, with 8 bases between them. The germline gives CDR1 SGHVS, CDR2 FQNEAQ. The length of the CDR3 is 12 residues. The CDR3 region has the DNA TGTGCCAGCAGCGCCGGGGTTCAGCCCCAGCATTTT. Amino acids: CASSAGVQPQHF. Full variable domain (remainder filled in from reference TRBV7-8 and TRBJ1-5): GAGVSQSPRYKVAKRGQDVALRCDPISGHVSLFWYQQALGQGPEFLTYFQNEAQLDKSGLPSDRFFAERPEGSVSTLKIQRTQQEDSAVYLCASSAGVQPQHFGDGTRLSIL.

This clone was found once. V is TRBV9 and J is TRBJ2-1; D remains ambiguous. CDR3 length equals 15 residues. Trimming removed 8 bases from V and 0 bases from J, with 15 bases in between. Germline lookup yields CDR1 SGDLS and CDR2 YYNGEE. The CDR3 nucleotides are TGTGCCAGTTCCGCAGGCGTAAGCTCCTACAATGAGCAGTTCTTC. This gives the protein CASSAGVSSYNEQFF. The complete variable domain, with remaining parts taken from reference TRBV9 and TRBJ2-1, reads DSGVTQTPKHLITATGQRVTLRCSPRSGDLSVYWYQQSLDQGLQFLIQYYNGEERAKGNILERFSAQQFPDLHSELNLSSLELGDSALYFCASSAGVSSYNEQFFGPGTRLTVL.

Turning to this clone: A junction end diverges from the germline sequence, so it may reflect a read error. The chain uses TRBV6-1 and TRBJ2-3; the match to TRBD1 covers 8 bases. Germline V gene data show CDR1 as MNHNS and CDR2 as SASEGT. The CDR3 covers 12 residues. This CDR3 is CASSDRRTGFNF. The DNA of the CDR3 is TGTGCCAGCAGTGATCGTCGGACAGGGTTTAATTTT.

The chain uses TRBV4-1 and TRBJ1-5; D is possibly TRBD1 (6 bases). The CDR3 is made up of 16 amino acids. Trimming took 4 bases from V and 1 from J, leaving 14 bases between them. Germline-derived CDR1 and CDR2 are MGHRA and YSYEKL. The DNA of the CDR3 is TGCGCCAGCAGCCTCAAGGCGGGGGCAAGCAATCAGCCCCAGCATTTT. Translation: CASSLKAGASNQPQHF.

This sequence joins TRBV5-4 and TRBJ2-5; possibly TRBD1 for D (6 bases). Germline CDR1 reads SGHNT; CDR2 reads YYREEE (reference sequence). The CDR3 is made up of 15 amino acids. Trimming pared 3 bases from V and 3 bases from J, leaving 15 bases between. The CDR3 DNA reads TGTGCCAGCAGCTCATTAGGGGGTAGGGAAGAGACCCAGTACTTC. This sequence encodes CASSSLGGREETQYF. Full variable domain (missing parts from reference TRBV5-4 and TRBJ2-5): ETGVTQSPTHLIKTRGQQVTLRCSSQSGHNTVSWYQQALGQGPQFIFQYYREEENGRGNFPPRFSGLQFPNYSSELNVNALELDDSALYLCASSSLGGREETQYFGPGTRLLVL.

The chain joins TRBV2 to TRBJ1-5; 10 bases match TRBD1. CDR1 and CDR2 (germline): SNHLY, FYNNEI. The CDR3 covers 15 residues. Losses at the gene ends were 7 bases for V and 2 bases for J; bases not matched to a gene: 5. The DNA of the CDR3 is TGTGCCAGCAAAGCCGGGACAGGGGGCAATCAGCCCCAGCATTTT. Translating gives CASKAGTGGNQPQHF.

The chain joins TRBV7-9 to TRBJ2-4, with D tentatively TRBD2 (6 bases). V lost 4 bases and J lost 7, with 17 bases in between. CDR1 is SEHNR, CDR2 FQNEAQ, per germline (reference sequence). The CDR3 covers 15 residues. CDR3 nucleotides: TGTGCCAGCAGCTCGGTGTCGGGAGCGGGTAACATTCAGTACTTC. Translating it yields CASSSVSGAGNIQYF.

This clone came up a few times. CDR3 bases: TGTGCCAGTAGTGTCCGGGACAGGAGAAATAGCAATCAGCCCCAGCATTTT. Translation: CASSVRDRRNSNQPQHF. The chain joins TRBV19 to TRBJ1-5; 8 positions agree with TRBD1. The CDR3 contains 17 residues. Looked up from germline, CDR1 is LNHDA and CDR2 is SQIVND (reference sequence). V shed 5 bases, J shed 0 bases, and the junction held 9 bases outside the gene matches.

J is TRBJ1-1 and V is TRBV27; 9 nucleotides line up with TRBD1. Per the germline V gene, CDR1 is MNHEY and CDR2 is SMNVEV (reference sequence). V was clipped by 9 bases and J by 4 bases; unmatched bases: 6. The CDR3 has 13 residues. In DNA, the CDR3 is TGTGCCAGTTGGACAGGGGCTGGCACTGAAGCTTTCTTT. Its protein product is CASWTGAGTEAFF.

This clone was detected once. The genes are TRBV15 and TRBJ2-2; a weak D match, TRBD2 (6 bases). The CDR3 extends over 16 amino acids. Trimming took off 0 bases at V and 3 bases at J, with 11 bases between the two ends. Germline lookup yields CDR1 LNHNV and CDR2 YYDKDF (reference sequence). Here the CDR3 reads CATSREPGADTGELFF. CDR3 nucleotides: TGTGCCACCAGCAGAGAGCCGGGAGCGGACACCGGGGAGCTGTTTTTT. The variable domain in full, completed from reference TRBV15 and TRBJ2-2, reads DAMVIQNPRYQVTQFGKPVTLSCSQTLNHNVMYWYQQKSSQAPKLLFHYYDKDFNNEADTPDNFQSRRPNTSFCFLDIRSPGLGDTAMYLCATSREPGADTGELFFGEGSRLTVL.

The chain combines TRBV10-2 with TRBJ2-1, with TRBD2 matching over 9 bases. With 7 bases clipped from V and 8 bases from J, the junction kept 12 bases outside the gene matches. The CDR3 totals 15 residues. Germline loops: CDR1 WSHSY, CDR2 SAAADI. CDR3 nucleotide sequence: TGCGCCAGCACCTCTGCTAGCGGGATTCCCGATGAGCAGTTCTTC. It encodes CASTSASGIPDEQFF.